These 18 T cell receptor beta chains came from one sample sequenced in a study of pediatric ulcerative colitis (dated by TCRdb to the late 2010s). The receptor library was made with the immunoSEQ multiplex PCR assay. What TCRdb holds here is the immuneACCESS table cut down to in-frame rearrangements. Part of the clones is not present; checked against another copy, under half of the missing clones reflect an unresolved V gene, and the others are unexplained. In this sample the table shows about 64,000 clones, 86% of which occur a single time. The top ten hold about 3.5% of the sample. The sequencing input was blood. These receptor sequences come from a boy aged 10-17 years with severe ulcerative colitis.

J is TRBJ2-4 and V is TRBV6-4; no definite D call. Germline CDR1 MRHNA, CDR2 SNTAGT. The CDR3 covers 11 residues. With 2 bases removed from V and 11 bases from J, the gap between germline ends came to 7 bases. CDR3 DNA: TGTGCCAGCAGTGACGGGCACTTTCAGTACTTC. Translated, it gives CASSDGHFQYF.

The sample holds a few counts of this clone. The chain has TRBV2 and TRBJ2-1, with 11 positions matching TRBD1. Germline assignment: CDR1 SNHLY and CDR2 FYNNEI. The trim removed 3 bases at V and 5 bases at J, leaving 0 bases unmatched. The CDR3 totals 14 residues. The CDR3 reads CASSEGQGDNEQFF. The CDR3 DNA reads TGTGCCAGCAGTGAGGGACAGGGGGACAATGAGCAGTTCTTC.

The rearrangement links TRBV2 to TRBJ1-2; possible D gene TRBD1, 6 bases. The CDR3 has 15 residues. Deletions cut 2 bases from V and 0 bases from J, with 10 bases between. CDR1 and CDR2 (germline): SNHLY, FYNNEI. DNA of the CDR3: TGTGCCAGCAGTGAACCGGACAGCACTAACTATGGCTACACCTTC. Translation: CASSEPDSTNYGYTF.

V and J are TRBV6-1 and TRBJ2-3; D might be TRBD2 (6 bases). V was cut by 1 base and J by 9 bases, with 14 bases left in between. The CDR3 spans 14 residues. Looked up from germline, CDR1 is MNHNS and CDR2 is SASEGT. The CDR3, as DNA: TGTGCCAGCAGTGAAGGACTGACTAGAGACACGCAGTATTTT. Amino acids: CASSEGLTRDTQYF.

The rearrangement uses TRBV5-1 and TRBJ1-1; D gene ambiguous. Per germline, CDR1 SGHRS and CDR2 YFSETQ. The CDR3 sequence is 15 residues long. Trimming removed 0 bases from V and 6 bases from J, with 15 bases in between. The CDR3 nucleotides are TGCGCCAGCAGCTTGGACGGCACCTACCCGGCTGAAGCTTTCTTT. It yields the protein CASSLDGTYPAEAFF.

The chain recombines TRBV30 with TRBJ2-1; D is undetermined. Germline V gives CDR1 GTSNPN, CDR2 SVGIG (reference sequence). The CDR3 has 16 residues. Between the trimmed V and J ends, which lost 3 bases and 3 bases, there was a span of 18 bases. The CDR3 sequence is CAWSPPIGEGYNEQFF. The CDR3 DNA sequence: TGTGCCTGGAGCCCCCCTATAGGAGAAGGCTACAATGAGCAGTTCTTC.

This chain joins TRBV19 and TRBJ1-5; 9 positions agree with TRBD1. The CDR3 extends over 15 amino acids. Germline-derived CDR1 and CDR2 are LNHDA and SQIVND (reference sequence). V was clipped by 4 bases and J by 7 bases; unmatched bases: 8. CDR3 residues: CASSTPGQGMQPQHF. Written as DNA, the CDR3 is TGTGCCAGTAGTACTCCGGGACAGGGAATGCAGCCCCAGCATTTT.

The rearrangement joins TRBV5-6 to TRBJ1-1; 11 bases are a match to TRBD1. The J segment lost 5 bases and the V segment lost 0 bases, leaving 9 bases of the junction unmatched. Germline V gene data show CDR1 as SGHDT and CDR2 as YYEEEE. The CDR3 runs 17 residues. The CDR3 region has the DNA TGTGCCAGCAGCTTGGAGTGGACAGGGGGCGTGGGGACTGAAGCTTTCTTT. This gives the protein CASSLEWTGGVGTEAFF.

The chain combines TRBV19 with TRBJ2-2; perhaps TRBD2 as D (6 bases). The CDR3 spans 15 residues. Trimming cost V 9 bases and J 2 bases, with 16 bases left between them. From germline, CDR1 is LNHDA and CDR2 SQIVND (reference sequence). CDR3 residues: CASQSGLSNTGELFF. The CDR3 nucleotides are TGTGCCAGCCAATCTGGACTATCAAACACCGGGGAGCTGTTTTTT.

The V gene is TRBV18, the J gene TRBJ2-4; D is undetermined. The CDR3 runs 14 residues. In germline, CDR1 is KGHSH, CDR2 LQKENI. Trimming cost V 3 bases and J 0 bases, with 6 bases left between them. As DNA, the CDR3 is TGTGCCAGCTCACCTGAAATAGCCAAAAACATTCAGTACTTC. This sequence encodes CASSPEIAKNIQYF.

The chain combines TRBV19 with TRBJ2-3, with D perhaps matching TRBD2 (6 bases). The CDR3 runs to 17 residues. Per germline, CDR1 LNHDA and CDR2 SQIVND (reference sequence). The germline V and J ends were trimmed by 4 bases and 0 bases, with 17 bases remaining between them. CDR3 in DNA: TGTGCCAGTAGTAATGGGTTGAGCGGGCTTAGCACAGATACGCAGTATTTT. Translated, it gives CASSNGLSGLSTDTQYF.

This rearrangement joins TRBV7-9 to TRBJ1-4; TRBD1 is a possible D gene (5 bases). Germline loops: CDR1 SEHNR, CDR2 FQNEAQ (reference sequence). Trimming cost V 0 bases and J 8 bases, with 10 bases left between them. The CDR3 runs 14 residues. The CDR3 DNA sequence: TGTGCCAGCAGCTTAGCTCAGGGCGAGGAAAAACTGTTTTTT. This translates into CASSLAQGEEKLFF.

This chain links TRBV19 with TRBJ1-1, with D perhaps matching TRBD1 (6 bases). The germline V gene encodes CDR1 LNHDA and CDR2 SQIVND (reference sequence). V was trimmed by 7 bases and J by 1 base, leaving 16 bases between them. The CDR3 extends over 15 amino acids. The CDR3 is CASKGGVNSNTEAFF. In nucleotides, the CDR3 is TGTGCCAGTAAAGGGGGGGTAAATTCGAACACTGAAGCTTTCTTT.

The chain combines TRBV11-3 with TRBJ2-3; no firm D call. The CDR3 length is 12 residues. The germline gives CDR1 SGHNT, CDR2 YENEEA. Between the trimmed V and J ends, which lost 6 bases and 0 bases, there was a span of 4 bases. Here the CDR3 DNA reads TGTGCCAGCAGTTACAGCACAGATACGCAGTATTTT. This codes for CASSYSTDTQYF.

The chain combines TRBV6-1 with TRBJ1-3; D is ambiguous. This CDR3 contains 14 residues. Germline V gene sequence: CDR1 MNHNS, CDR2 SASEGT. The V end lost 6 bases, the J end lost 2 bases, and 11 bases lay between the germline ends. CDR3 amino acids: CASSRDYPGNTIYF. The CDR3 DNA reads as TGTGCCAGCAGCCGAGATTACCCTGGAAACACCATATATTTT.

This rearrangement joins TRBV2 to TRBJ2-2; TRBD1 is a possible D gene (6 bases). Germline V gives CDR1 SNHLY, CDR2 FYNNEI. V lost 6 bases and J lost 5, with 10 bases in between. This CDR3 region has 13 residues. The CDR3 loop is CASRKQGTGELFF. Written as DNA, the CDR3 is TGTGCCAGCAGAAAACAGGGAACCGGGGAGCTGTTTTTT.

The V call is TRBV2, the J call TRBJ2-7, with no clear D. Trimming removed 2 bases from V and 0 bases from J, with 11 bases in between. Germline V lookup: CDR1 SNHLY, CDR2 FYNNEI. This CDR3 region has 15 residues. This chain's CDR3 is CASSEIRASSYEQYF. CDR3 DNA sequence: TGTGCCAGCAGTGAAATTCGAGCCAGCTCCTACGAGCAGTACTTC.

This clone was seen once. The sample contains more than one DNA sequence encoding this CDR3. The chain is built from TRBV27 and TRBJ1-5; D unclear. V gave up 5 bases and J gave up 4 bases, with 15 bases separating them. Germline V gene lookup returns CDR1 MNHEY and CDR2 SMNVEV (reference sequence). The CDR3 spans 15 residues. CDR3 coding DNA: TGTGCCAGCAGTATGACGTCGAAGACAAATCAGCCCCAGCATTTT. Protein: CASSMTSKTNQPQHF.